This entry lists 14 T cell receptor beta chains sequenced from one sample in a study of beta chain features in type 1 diabetes. Study findings and constraints: TCRB CDR3s were moderately but significantly shorter in Type 1 diabetes patients in all four CD4+ subsets.

Expressed TCRB transcripts were sequenced because the isolated RNA had all been reverse transcribed beforehand. Some clones are missing from TCRdb's copy, which holds only in-frame ones; the method was immunoSEQ multiplex PCR. Of approximately 600,000 clones listed, roughly 12% were seen once; the top ten hold more than 0.1%. For these receptors, no antigen is known. The sample was naive CD4+ T cells from blood. Receptors were obtained from a man under 40 with type 1 diabetes.

The gene calls are TRBV6-5 and TRBJ2-7, with TRBD1 matching 9 bases. The junction had 7 bases not matched to a gene; V was cut back by 5 bases and J by 5 bases. Germline V gene sequence: CDR1 MNHEY, CDR2 SVGAGI. The CDR3 sequence is 14 residues long. CDR3 amino acids: CASSAGTGRNEQYF. The CDR3 DNA is TGTGCCAGCAGTGCTGGGACAGGGAGGAACGAGCAGTACTTC.

The sample holds a few counts of this clone. Additional DNA sequences in this sample encode the identical CDR3. The V and J genes are TRBV7-2 and TRBJ2-3; TRBD1 matches at 10 bases. CDR1 and CDR2 from the germline V gene are SGHTA and FQGNSA. The CDR3 is 14 residues long. V lost 4 bases and J lost 4; bases outside the gene matches: 2. The CDR3 DNA follows: TGTGCCAGCAGCTCGACAGGGGGCGCAGATACGCAGTATTTT. It specifies CASSSTGGADTQYF.

The rearrangement links TRBV9 to TRBJ2-6, with D perhaps matching TRBD1 (6 bases). The CDR3 consists of 16 residues. CDR1 is SGDLS, CDR2 YYNGEE, per germline. Between the trimmed V and J ends, which lost 8 bases and 3 bases, there was a span of 18 bases. CDR3 bases: TGTGCCAGTGAGGGACACCGCCAGAGTGGGGCCAACGTCCTGACTTTC. This codes for CASEGHRQSGANVLTF.

This clone was seen a handful of times. The chain has TRBV25-1 and TRBJ2-1; no firm D call. The germline V gene has CDR1 MGHDK and CDR2 SYGVNS. Trimming took off 6 bases at V and 2 bases at J, with 11 bases between the two ends. The CDR3 runs to 14 residues. The CDR3 sequence is CASSRPSPYNEQFF. The DNA for the CDR3 is TGTGCCAGCAGCCGGCCAAGCCCCTACAATGAGCAGTTCTTC. Complete variable domain (other parts from reference TRBV25-1 and TRBJ2-1): EADIYQTPRYLVIGTGKKITLECSQTMGHDKMYWYQQDPGMELHLIHYSYGVNSTEKGDLSSESTVSRIRTEHFPLTLESARPSHTSQYLCASSRPSPYNEQFFGPGTRLTVL.

Comment on this clone: The identical CDR3 is also encoded by other nucleotide sequences in the sample. The chain is built from TRBV30 and TRBJ2-3; D gene unclear. The CDR3 runs to 12 residues. Looked up from germline, CDR1 is GTSNPN and CDR2 is SVGIG (reference sequence). The V and J ends lost 3 bases and 0 bases respectively, with 4 bases between them. CDR3 amino acids: CAWSSSTDTQYF. The CDR3 DNA reads TGTGCCTGGAGCTCCAGCACAGATACGCAGTATTTT.

This clone was counted only a few times. The chain couples TRBV18 to TRBJ1-2; D remains unclear. The ends were cut back, 1 base at V and 2 bases at J, with 11 bases in the middle. Per the germline V gene, CDR1 is KGHSH and CDR2 is LQKENI. There are 15 residues in the CDR3. As DNA, the CDR3 is TGTGCCAGCTCACCACGATCGGCCCGGAACTATGGCTACACCTTC. Translated, it gives CASSPRSARNYGYTF. Supplemented by reference TRBV18 and TRBJ1-2, the full variable domain reads NAGVMQNPRHLVRRRGQEARLRCSPMKGHSHVYWYRQLPEEGLKFMVYLQKENIIDESGMPKERFSAEFPKEGPSILRIQQVVRGDSAAYFCASSPRSARNYGYTFGSGTRLTVV.

This clone has only a few counts. The chain employs TRBV4-3 and TRBJ2-2, with D possibly TRBD2 on 7 matching bases. Germline CDR1 and CDR2: LGHNA and YSLEER. The CDR3 consists of 17 residues. With 4 bases removed from V and 3 bases from J, the gap between germline ends came to 18 bases. The DNA of the CDR3 is TGCGCCAGCAGCCCCTCTTCTCGGGGGGCGCACACCGGGGAGCTGTTTTTT. This sequence encodes CASSPSSRGAHTGELFF.

This chain joins TRBV6-4 and TRBJ1-2; D might be TRBD1 (6 bases). CDR1 and CDR2 (germline): MRHNA, SNTAGT. CDR3 length: 15 residues. Trimming took off 0 bases at V and 4 bases at J, with 12 bases between the two ends. The CDR3 loop reads CASSDSARGAYGYTF. The CDR3 nucleotides are TGTGCCAGCAGTGACTCGGCCAGGGGTGCCTATGGCTACACCTTC.

CDR3 DNA: TGTGCCAGCAGCTTCAGAGGGTCCCAAAACTATGGCTACACCTTC. Encoded protein: CASSFRGSQNYGYTF. The chain uses TRBV5-6 and TRBJ1-2; no reliable D call. The V gene's germline CDR1 is SGHDT and CDR2 YYEEEE. The V end lost 2 bases, the J end lost 2 bases, and 13 bases lay between the germline ends. The CDR3 is 15 residues long.

The chain couples TRBV29-1 to TRBJ1-2, with 8 nucleotides matching TRBD1. The CDR3 is made up of 11 amino acids. V gave up 7 bases and J gave up 7 bases; unmatched junction bases: 5. Germline CDR1 SQVTM, CDR2 ANQGSEA. The CDR3 bases are TGCAGCGCGACAGGGGTACGTGGCTACACCTTC. Its protein is CSATGVRGYTF.

This sequence joins TRBV4-2 and TRBJ1-5, with D hard to call. Trimming removed 1 base from V and 4 bases from J, with 8 bases in between. Germline lookup yields CDR1 LGHNA and CDR2 YNFKEQ. CDR3 size: 14 residues. The CDR3 protein is CASSQGISNQPQHF. The CDR3 bases are TGTGCCAGCAGCCAAGGAATTTCGAATCAGCCCCAGCATTTT.

The V call is TRBV4-3, the J call TRBJ2-7; D is possibly TRBD1 (5 bases). The CDR3 sequence is 15 residues long. Trimming took off 6 bases at V and 3 bases at J, with 18 bases between the two ends. In germline, CDR1 is LGHNA, CDR2 YSLEER. This chain's CDR3 is CASSRGRTHYYEQYF. CDR3 nucleotide sequence: TGCGCCAGCAGTAGGGGAAGGACACACTACTACGAGCAGTACTTC.

The chain combines TRBV11-3 with TRBJ2-1; D not certain. The CDR3 runs to 12 residues. Trimming stripped 1 base from V and 7 bases from J, with 5 bases between. CDR1 is SGHNT, CDR2 YENEEA, per germline. CDR3 residues: CASSLVENEQFF. DNA of the CDR3: TGTGCCAGCAGCTTAGTTGAGAATGAGCAGTTCTTC.

In this sample, this clone turned up a few times. This chain links TRBV5-1 with TRBJ2-2; 7 bases align to TRBD1. Germline loops: CDR1 SGHRS, CDR2 YFSETQ. V lost 4 bases, J lost 2 bases, and 2 bases stayed unmatched. The CDR3 extends over 14 amino acids. CDR3 sequence: CASSRDSNTGELFF. CDR3 DNA sequence: TGCGCCAGCAGCAGGGACAGTAACACCGGGGAGCTGTTTTTT.